Presented here are 20 T cell receptor beta chains from one specimen sequenced in a study of blood T cell repertoires in COVID-19. Method: immunoSEQ multiplex PCR; TCRdb's copy keeps in-frame clones and lacks some. This table has 150,000 to 180,000 clones, about four fifths appearing once. The sequenced material came from peripheral blood. The receptors were sampled from a man aged 60 to 69 with acute or convalescent COVID-19.

The gene calls are TRBV6-4 and TRBJ2-5; 8 bases map to TRBD2. Per germline, CDR1 MRHNA and CDR2 SNTAGT. V lost 8 bases and J lost 4; bases outside the gene matches: 0. The CDR3 loop spans 11 amino acids. The CDR3 protein is CASRGGETQYF. As DNA, the CDR3 is TGTGCCAGCCGGGGGGGAGAGACCCAGTACTTC.

This clone was counted a single time. The chain recombines TRBV28 with TRBJ2-6; D remains ambiguous. Germline CDR1 reads MDHEN; CDR2 reads SYDVKM. V shed 6 bases and J shed 0 bases, with 3 bases lying between them. The CDR3 consists of 13 residues. CDR3: CASRASGANVLTF. In nucleotides, the CDR3 is TGTGCCAGCAGGGCCTCTGGGGCCAACGTCCTGACTTTC.

J is TRBJ2-3 and V is TRBV4-1, with a tentative D call TRBD2 (7 bases). CDR3 size: 15 residues. Trimming left V 4 bases short and J 2 bases short, with 13 bases between. In germline, CDR1 is MGHRA, CDR2 YSYEKL. The chain's CDR3 is CASSPRGAPTDTQYF. The CDR3 nucleotides are TGCGCCAGCAGCCCCCGGGGGGCCCCCACAGATACGCAGTATTTT.

The rearrangement joins TRBV7-2 to TRBJ2-7; D might be TRBD1 (5 bases). The CDR3 totals 14 residues. CDR1 SGHTA and CDR2 FQGNSA come from the germline V gene. V was cut by 3 bases and J by 4 bases, with 13 bases left in between. Here the CDR3 reads CASSFRQGTYEQYF. CDR3 nucleotides: TGTGCCAGCAGCTTTCGTCAGGGCACGTACGAGCAGTACTTC.

This chain connects TRBV7-2 to TRBJ1-2; 8 nucleotides align to TRBD1. V trimming: 5 bases; J trimming: 8 bases; junction bases outside the gene matches: 10. CDR3 size: 14 residues. CDR1 is SGHTA, CDR2 FQGNSA, per germline. CDR3 sequence reads: CASSRGSGGAGYTF. Here the CDR3 DNA reads TGTGCCAGCAGCCGGGGGTCAGGGGGCGCGGGCTACACCTTC.

This rearrangement joins TRBV29-1 to TRBJ2-5; 8 bases are a match to TRBD1. The CDR3 is 13 amino acids. CDR1 and CDR2 (germline): SQVTM, ANQGSEA. With V trimmed by 5 bases and J by 5 bases, 7 bases remained unmatched. CDR3 sequence: CSVSPGGRETQYF. The CDR3, as DNA: TGCAGCGTTTCCCCAGGGGGCAGGGAGACCCAGTACTTC. Full variable domain (outside the CDR3, taken from reference TRBV29-1 and TRBJ2-5): SAVISQKPSRDICQRGTSLTIQCQVDSQVTMMFWYRQQPGQSLTLIATANQGSEATYESGFVIDKFPISRPNLTFSTLTVSNMSPEDSSIYLCSVSPGGRETQYFGPGTRLLVL.

This chain uses TRBV5-5 with TRBJ1-6; 11 positions match TRBD1. This CDR3 is 15 amino acids long. Germline V gene lookup returns CDR1 SGHKS and CDR2 YYEKEE (reference sequence). J was trimmed by 8 bases and V by 5 bases; bases with no gene match: 6. The CDR3 spells CASSNRDRGDSPLHF. CDR3 coding DNA: TGTGCCAGCAGTAACCGGGACAGGGGGGATTCACCCCTCCACTTT.

The chain uses TRBV6-2 or TRBV6-3 and TRBJ2-4; 12 positions match TRBD2. CDR3 length: 18 amino acids. After removal of 2 bases from V and 0 bases from J, the junction contained 5 bases not matched to a gene. Looked up from germline, CDR1 is MNHEY and CDR2 is SVGEGT. This chain's CDR3 is CASSYGLAGGPAKNIQYF. Here the CDR3 DNA reads TGTGCCAGCAGTTACGGGCTAGCGGGGGGGCCAGCCAAAAACATTCAGTACTTC.

This chain uses TRBV11-2 with TRBJ2-7; TRBD2 agrees at 10 bases. With 3 bases clipped from V and 8 bases from J, the junction kept 10 bases outside the gene matches. The CDR3 runs to 15 residues. Germline CDR1 SGHAT, CDR2 FQNNGV. The CDR3 reads CASSFVASGSLQQYF. The CDR3 DNA reads as TGTGCCAGCAGCTTTGTGGCTAGCGGGAGCTTACAGCAGTACTTC.

The genes are TRBV27 and TRBJ2-2, with D possibly being TRBD1 (5 bases). Trimming cost V 7 bases and J 7 bases, with 13 bases left between them. The CDR3 loop spans 13 amino acids. The germline CDR1 and CDR2 sequences are MNHEY and SMNVEV (reference sequence). CDR3 residues: CASTRVWGGELFF. The DNA for the CDR3 is TGTGCCAGCACCAGGGTATGGGGCGGGGAGCTGTTTTTT.

The chain combines TRBV7-9 with TRBJ2-1, with 7 bases matching TRBD2. Per the germline V gene, CDR1 is SEHNR and CDR2 is FQNEAQ (reference sequence). The ends lost 3 bases at V and 5 bases at J; junction bases unmatched: 10. There are 16 residues in the CDR3. DNA for the CDR3: TGTGCCAGCAGCTTGCGGGTGGCTAGCGGAGACAATGAGCAGTTCTTC. It encodes CASSLRVASGDNEQFF.

This clone was detected only a few times. The rearrangement uses TRBV6-6 and TRBJ1-6; 7 bases map to TRBD1. CDR1 is MNHNY and CDR2 is SVGAGI in the germline V gene (reference sequence). The junction had 3 bases not matched to a gene; V was cut back by 6 bases and J by 4 bases. This CDR3 contains 14 residues. Written as DNA, the CDR3 is TGTGCCAGCAGAAGGGACAGATATAATTCACCCCTCCACTTT. The encoded protein is CASRRDRYNSPLHF.

The chain combines TRBV23-1 with TRBJ2-7; 9 bases align to TRBD1. TRBV23-1 is an ORF; its function is uncertain. The CDR3 spans 15 residues. Germline trimming cut 6 bases from V and 2 bases from J; bases unmatched to any gene: 8. The CDR3 DNA is TGCGCCAGCAGACGGCGGGACAGGGCCCCCTACGAGCAGTACTTC. This sequence encodes CASRRRDRAPYEQYF.

The V call is TRBV7-2, the J call TRBJ2-1; 7 bases are a match to TRBD1. V lost 3 bases and J lost 8; bases outside the gene matches: 4. The CDR3 runs to 13 residues. CDR1 and CDR2 from the germline V gene are SGHTA and FQGNSA. CDR3 region: CASSFYRGYEQFF. CDR3 nucleotides: TGTGCCAGCAGCTTTTACAGGGGCTATGAGCAGTTCTTC.

In DNA, the CDR3 is TGTGCCAGCTCCGGGACAGGGAATTTAGGGGACTATGGCTACACCTTC. This encodes CASSGTGNLGDYGYTF. The rearrangement links TRBV7-9 to TRBJ1-2; 9 nucleotides line up with TRBD1. Germline CDR1 reads SEHNR; CDR2 reads FQNEAQ (reference sequence). The CDR3 has 16 amino acids. Trimming cost V 8 bases and J 3 bases; bases outside gene matches: 13.

This clone has more than one count but fewer than ten. CDR3 residues: CASSLSTGELLFF. DNA for the CDR3: TGTGCCAGTAGTTTATCGACGGGGGAGTTGCTGTTTTTT. This chain links TRBV19 with TRBJ1-4; TRBD1 might be the D (5 bases). CDR1 LNHDA and CDR2 SQIVND come from the germline V gene (reference sequence). The CDR3 contains 13 residues. V was pared by 5 bases and J by 14 bases, with 18 bases between.

This clone was detected only a few times. The chain recombines TRBV7-2 with TRBJ1-1; 10 nucleotides match TRBD1. This CDR3 has 14 residues. The germline V gene has CDR1 SGHTA and CDR2 FQGNSA. V lost 6 bases, J lost 5 bases, and 6 bases stayed unmatched. In DNA form, the CDR3 reads TGTGCCAGCAGAGTGGACAGGGGGAGGACTGAAGCTTTCTTT. Amino acid sequence: CASRVDRGRTEAFF.

This rearrangement joins TRBV15 to TRBJ1-4; 10 positions match TRBD1. The CDR3 sequence is 15 residues long. Germline V gene data show CDR1 as LNHNV and CDR2 as YYDKDF (reference sequence). Unmatched junction bases numbered 4, after V lost 1 base and J lost 8 bases. The CDR3 DNA reads as TGTGCCACCAGCAGAGGACAGGGGGCTCGAGAAAAACTGTTTTTT. This encodes CATSRGQGAREKLFF.

The chain links TRBV5-5 to TRBJ2-7; D gene unclear. This CDR3 comprises 15 residues. V was shortened by 0 bases and J by 10 bases, with 20 bases between the two germline ends. Germline V gene sequence: CDR1 SGHKS, CDR2 YYEKEE (reference sequence). CDR3 sequence (DNA): TGTGCCAGCAGCTTGGAATTGGGCAGAACAAATGCTCAGTACTTC. Translation: CASSLELGRTNAQYF.

The CDR3 sequence: CATSGERVETQYF. The CDR3 DNA follows: TGTGCCACCAGTGGGGAGCGAGTAGAGACCCAGTACTTC. This chain connects TRBV24-1 to TRBJ2-5, with D perhaps matching TRBD2 (5 bases). CDR3 length: 13 residues. Trimming took off 5 bases at V and 4 bases at J, with 10 bases between the two ends. Germline V gene data show CDR1 as KGHDR and CDR2 as SFDVKD.